The clone carrying this T cell receptor beta chain was detected a few times. The V gene's germline CDR1 is SGHTA and CDR2 FQGNSA. The CDR3 sequence is 16 residues long. Trimming cost V 5 bases and J 0 bases, with 14 bases left between them. Arm-PCR with iRepertoire HTBI primers amplified the CDR3 regions for these TCR beta libraries. From the multiplex PCR reads, TCRdb called clonotypes with MiXCR, one entry per CDR3 protein. The sample holds hundreds of thousands of distinct CDR3 sequences; about 16% are singletons and the top ten take 20% to 30%. The sample comes from a study of regulatory T cells in long-lasting Graves disease. The time point was: newly diagnosed GD, antithyroid drugs for less than 3 months. Isolated PBMC RNA provided the starting material for the TCR library. These data also formed part of another study, on T cells in Graves' hyperthyroidism and ophthalmopathy.

The receptor's source is a woman aged 35-60 years with Graves disease. Source: peripheral blood mononuclear cells (PBMCs), taken at new diagnosis, from a patient treated with antithyroid drugs. The chain joins TRBV7-2 to TRBJ1-3; D might be TRBD1 (5 bases). CDR3 bases: TGTGCCAGCAGCCCATCAGGGCCCGTCTCTGGAAACACCATATATTTT. Translating gives CASSPSGPVSGNTIYF.